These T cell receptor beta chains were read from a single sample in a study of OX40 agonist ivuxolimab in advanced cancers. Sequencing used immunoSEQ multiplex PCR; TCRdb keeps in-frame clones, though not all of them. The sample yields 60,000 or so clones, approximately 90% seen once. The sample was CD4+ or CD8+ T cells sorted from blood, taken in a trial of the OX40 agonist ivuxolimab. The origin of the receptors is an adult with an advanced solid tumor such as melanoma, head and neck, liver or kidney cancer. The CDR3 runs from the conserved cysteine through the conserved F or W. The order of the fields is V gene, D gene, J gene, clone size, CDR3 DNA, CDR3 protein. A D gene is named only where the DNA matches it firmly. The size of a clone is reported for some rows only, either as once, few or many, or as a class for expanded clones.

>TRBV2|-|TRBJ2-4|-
TGTGCCAGCAGAGTGGGTGTGGCGAACATTCAGTACTTC
CASRVGVANIQYF
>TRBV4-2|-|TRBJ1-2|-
TGTGCCAGCAGCCAATCCGGACAGAAGTCTAACTATGGCTACACCTTC
CASSQSGQKSNYGYTF
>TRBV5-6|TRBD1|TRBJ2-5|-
TGTGCCAGCAGCCCGACAGGGGTGTTCCAAGAGACCCAGTACTTC
CASSPTGVFQETQYF
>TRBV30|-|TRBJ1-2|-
TGTGCCTGGAGTAGCGCGTTGGGGAACTATGGCTACACCTTC
CAWSSALGNYGYTF
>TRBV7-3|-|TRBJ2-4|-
TGTGCCAGCAGCCCCGGGGCGGGATCAAACATTCAGTACTTC
CASSPGAGSNIQYF
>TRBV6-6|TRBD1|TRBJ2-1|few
TGTGCCAGCAGGCGACCCCCGGGACAGGGAATATCTGAGCAGTTCTTC
CASRRPPGQGISEQFF
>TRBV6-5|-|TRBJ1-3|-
TGTGCCAGCAGTTACTCAGGGCTATCTGGAAACACCATATATTTT
CASSYSGLSGNTIYF
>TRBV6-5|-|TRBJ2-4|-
TGTGCCAGCAGTCCCGGTTTCCTTACCAAAAACATTCAGTACTTC
CASSPGFLTKNIQYF
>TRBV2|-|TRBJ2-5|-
TGTGCCAGCAGAGAGGGCCCCGCCGGGGCCCAGTACTTC
CASREGPAGAQYF
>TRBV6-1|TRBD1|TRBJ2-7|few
TGTGCCAGCAGTAGGGGCGGGACAGGGTCGGGCGAGCAGTACTTC
CASSRGGTGSGEQYF
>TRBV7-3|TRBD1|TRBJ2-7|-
TGTGCCAGCAGCTCAGGACAGGGATCGACCTACGAGCAGTACTTC
CASSSGQGSTYEQYF
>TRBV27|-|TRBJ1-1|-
TGTGCCAGCAGTTTAAGGTGGGGAGCTGAAGCTTTCTTT
CASSLRWGAEAFF
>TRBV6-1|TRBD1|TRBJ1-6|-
TGTGCCAGCAGTGACCCGGGACAGGGGACGAATTCACCCCTCCACTTT
CASSDPGQGTNSPLHF
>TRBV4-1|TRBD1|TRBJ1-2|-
TGCGCCAGCAGCCGCCGGGACAGGGAGCTCTATGGCTACACCTTC
CASSRRDRELYGYTF
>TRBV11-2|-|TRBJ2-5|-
TGTGCCAGCAGCGACAGACTGTTGGGGAAAGGGACCCAGTACTTC
CASSDRLLGKGTQYF
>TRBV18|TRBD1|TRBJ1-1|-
TGTGCCAGCTCACCGGCAGGGGGGCAGAGGGGCGCTGAAGCTTTCTTT
CASSPAGGQRGAEAFF
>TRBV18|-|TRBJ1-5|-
TGTGCCAGCTCACCAGGGGACGCACTTCAGCCCCAGCATTTT
CASSPGDALQPQHF
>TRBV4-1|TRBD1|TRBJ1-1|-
TGCGCCAGCAGCTCGCAGTCCCCGGGACAGGGTAACACTGAAGCTTTCTTT
CASSSQSPGQGNTEAFF
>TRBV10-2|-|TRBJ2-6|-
TGCGCCAGCAGTGATAGAGCGTCGTCTGGGGCCAACGTCCTGACTTTC
CASSDRASSGANVLTF
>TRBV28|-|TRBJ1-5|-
TGTGCCACCCAGGGCAATCAGCCCCAGCATTTT
CATQGNQPQHF
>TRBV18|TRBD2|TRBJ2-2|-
TGTGCCAGCTCCCAGAGCGGGAGTAACTACGGGGAGCTGTTTTTT
CASSQSGSNYGELFF
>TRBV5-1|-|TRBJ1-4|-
TGCGCCAGCAGCTCCGCGGGGATGACTAATGAAAAACTGTTTTTT
CASSSAGMTNEKLFF
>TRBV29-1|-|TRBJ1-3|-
TGCAGCGTTGCACGGACACAAGGAAACACCATATATTTT
CSVARTQGNTIYF
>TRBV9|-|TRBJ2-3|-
TGTGCCAGCAGCGCCGCAGGAGGGCCGGCAGATACGCAGTATTTT
CASSAAGGPADTQYF
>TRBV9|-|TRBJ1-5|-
TGTGCCAGCAGCGTAGTCGAGGGAGCCGGGCTTCATTTT
CASSVVEGAGLHF
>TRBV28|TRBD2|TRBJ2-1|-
TGTGCCAGCAGTTCCAGAAGACTAGCGGGGGGACAATACAATGAGCAGTTCTTC
CASSSRRLAGGQYNEQFF
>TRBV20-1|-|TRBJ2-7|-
TGCAGTGCTAGTGTCAGCTACGAGCAGTACTTC
CSASVSYEQYF
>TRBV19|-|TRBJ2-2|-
TGTGCCACAGGGGGGGCCGGGGAGCTGTTTTTT
CATGGAGELFF
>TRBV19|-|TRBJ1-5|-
TGTGCCAGTAGTATGTCCCAGAGCCATCAGCCCCAGCATTTT
CASSMSQSHQPQHF
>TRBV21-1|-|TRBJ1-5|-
TGTGCCAGCAAGGCAGGGGGGAATCAGCCCCAGCATTTT
CASKAGGNQPQHF
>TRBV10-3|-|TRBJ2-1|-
TGTGCCATCAGTGAGTCGGAGGACAATGAGCAGTTCTTC
CAISESEDNEQFF
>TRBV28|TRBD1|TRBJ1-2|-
TGTGCCAGCAGAGAGGACAGGGCGGTCTATGGCTACACCTTC
CASREDRAVYGYTF
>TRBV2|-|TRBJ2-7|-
TGTGCCAGCAGACCCGCGACAGCCCGAAAGCAGTACTTC
CASRPATARKQYF
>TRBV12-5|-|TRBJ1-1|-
TGTGCTAGTGGTTCGAGATATAAGGCAGAGGTAGGTGCTTTCTTT
CASGSRYKAEVGAFF